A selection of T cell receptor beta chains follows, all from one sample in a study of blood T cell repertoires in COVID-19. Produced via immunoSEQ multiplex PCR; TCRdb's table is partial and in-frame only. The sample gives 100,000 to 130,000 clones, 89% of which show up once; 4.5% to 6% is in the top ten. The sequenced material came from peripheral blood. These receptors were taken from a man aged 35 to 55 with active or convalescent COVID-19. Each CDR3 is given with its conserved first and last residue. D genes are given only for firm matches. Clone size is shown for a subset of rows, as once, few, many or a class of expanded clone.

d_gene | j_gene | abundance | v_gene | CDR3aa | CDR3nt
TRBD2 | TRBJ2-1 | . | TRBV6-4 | CASTPVASGYNEQFF | TGTGCCAGCACCCCCGTGGCTAGCGGCTACAATGAGCAGTTCTTC
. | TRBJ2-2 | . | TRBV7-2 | CASSDGVARNTGELFF | TGTGCCAGCAGCGACGGGGTAGCGAGGAACACCGGGGAGCTGTTTTTT
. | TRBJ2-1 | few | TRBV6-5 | CASSTGSSYNEQFF | TGTGCCAGCAGCACAGGGAGCTCCTACAATGAGCAGTTCTTC
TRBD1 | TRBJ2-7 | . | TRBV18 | CASSSDRVYEQYF | TGTGCCAGCTCATCGGACAGGGTATACGAGCAGTACTTC
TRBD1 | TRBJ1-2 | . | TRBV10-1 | CASSEGQGPGGYTF | TGCGCCAGCAGTGAGGGACAGGGCCCCGGTGGCTACACCTTC
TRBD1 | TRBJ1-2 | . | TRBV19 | CARGRTGDAYGYTF | TGTGCCAGGGGAAGAACAGGGGACGCCTATGGCTACACCTTC
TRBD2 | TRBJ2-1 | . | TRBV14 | CASSPRLASDEQFF | TGTGCCAGCAGCCCCCGACTAGCGAGCGATGAGCAGTTCTTC
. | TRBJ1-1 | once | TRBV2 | CASSEAWTDEAFF | TGTGCCAGCAGTGAAGCCTGGACAGATGAAGCTTTCTTT
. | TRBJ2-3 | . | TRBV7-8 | CASGSGSYTDTQYF | TGTGCCAGCGGGAGCGGGTCATACACAGATACGCAGTATTTT
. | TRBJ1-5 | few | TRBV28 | CASSLGGAQPQHF | TGTGCCAGCAGTTTAGGGGGGGCTCAGCCCCAGCATTTT
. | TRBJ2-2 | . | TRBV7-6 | CASDSGGSVTGELFF | TGTGCCAGCGACTCCGGGGGATCGGTCACCGGGGAGCTGTTTTTT
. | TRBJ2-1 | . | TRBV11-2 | CASSQVGGSYNEQFF | TGTGCCAGCAGCCAGGTAGGGGGATCATACAATGAGCAGTTCTTC
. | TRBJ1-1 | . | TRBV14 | CASSPSGMNTEAFF | TGTGCCAGCAGCCCCAGTGGTATGAACACTGAAGCTTTCTTT
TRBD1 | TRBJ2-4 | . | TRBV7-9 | CASSLAGQGTNIQYF | TGTGCCAGCAGCTTAGCGGGACAGGGGACAAACATTCAGTACTTC
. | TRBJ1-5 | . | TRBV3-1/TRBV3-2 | CASSQGGGGNQPQHF | TGTGCCAGCAGCCAAGGGGGGGGTGGCAATCAGCCCCAGCATTTT
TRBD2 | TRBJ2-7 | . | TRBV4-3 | CASSLWTSSSSYEQYF | TGCGCCAGCAGCCTCTGGACTAGCTCAAGCTCCTACGAGCAGTACTTC
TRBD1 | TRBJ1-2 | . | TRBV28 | CASKSTGTANYGYTF | TGTGCCAGCAAATCTACCGGGACAGCCAACTATGGCTACACCTTC
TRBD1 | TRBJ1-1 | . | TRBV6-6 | CASSPGQPTEAFF | TGTGCCAGCAGTCCGGGACAGCCCACTGAAGCTTTCTTT
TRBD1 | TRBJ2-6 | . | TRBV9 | CASSPKGGQGATGANVLTF | TGTGCCAGCAGCCCCAAAGGCGGACAGGGGGCTACTGGGGCCAACGTCCTGACTTTC
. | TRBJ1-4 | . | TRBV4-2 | CASSPTSEKLFF | TGTGCCAGCAGCCCGACAAGTGAAAAACTGTTTTTT
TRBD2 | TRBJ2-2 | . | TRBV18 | CASSPRLAGPNTGELFF | TGTGCCAGCTCACCACGTCTAGCGGGGCCTAACACCGGGGAGCTGTTTTTT
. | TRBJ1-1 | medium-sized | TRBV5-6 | CASSFGGQNTEAFF | TGTGCCAGCAGCTTCGGGGGTCAGAACACTGAAGCTTTCTTT
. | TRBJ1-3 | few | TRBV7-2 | CASSLAGAGENTIYF | TGTGCCAGCAGCTTAGCAGGGGCAGGAGAAAACACCATATATTTT
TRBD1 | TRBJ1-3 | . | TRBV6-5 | CASRSTGGRGNTIYF | TGTGCCAGCAGATCGACAGGGGGCAGGGGAAACACCATATATTTT
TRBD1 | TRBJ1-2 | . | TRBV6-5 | CASSYLDRGMPFNF | TGTGCCAGCAGTTACTTGGACAGGGGGATGCCCTTCAACTTC
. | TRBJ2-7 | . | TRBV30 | CAWSVGQGMYEQYF | TGTGCCTGGAGTGTAGGTCAGGGGATGTACGAGCAGTACTTC
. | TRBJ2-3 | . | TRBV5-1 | CASSLPTAGSTDTQYF | TGCGCCAGCAGCCTCCCGACGGCAGGGAGCACAGATACGCAGTATTTT
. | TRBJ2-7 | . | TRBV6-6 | CASSYSINFYEQYF | TGTGCCAGCAGTTACTCGATTAACTTCTACGAGCAGTACTTC
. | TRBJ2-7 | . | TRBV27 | CASSDGLLSSYEQYF | TGTGCCAGCAGTGATGGACTCTTGAGCTCCTACGAGCAGTACTTC
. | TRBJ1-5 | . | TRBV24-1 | CATSHSGLRNQPQHF | TGTGCCACCAGTCACTCGGGACTTCGCAATCAGCCCCAGCATTTT
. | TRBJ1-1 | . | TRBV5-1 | CASSLVEGNTEAFF | TGCGCCAGCAGCTTGGTGGAGGGGAACACTGAAGCTTTCTTT
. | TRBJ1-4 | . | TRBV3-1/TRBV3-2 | CASSPTTEKLFF | TGTGCCAGCAGCCCAACAACTGAAAAACTGTTTTTT
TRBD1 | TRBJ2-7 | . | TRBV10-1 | CASSGTGGKDEQYF | TGCGCCAGCAGCGGGACAGGGGGTAAGGACGAGCAGTACTTC
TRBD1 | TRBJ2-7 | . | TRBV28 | CASSLSVQGKGEQYF | TGTGCCAGCAGTTTAAGCGTACAGGGGAAAGGCGAGCAGTACTTC
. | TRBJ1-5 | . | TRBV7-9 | CASSPPGGGNQPQHF | TGTGCCAGCAGCCCCCCCGGGGGTGGCAATCAGCCCCAGCATTTT
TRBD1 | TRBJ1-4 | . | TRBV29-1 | CSVEGVAGTGREKLFF | TGCAGCGTTGAAGGGGTTGCCGGGACAGGGCGGGAAAAACTGTTTTTT
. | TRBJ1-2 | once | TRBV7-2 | CASRRQDEGYGYTF | TGTGCCAGCCGTCGACAAGACGAGGGCTATGGCTACACCTTC
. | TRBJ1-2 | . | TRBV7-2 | CASGGQMGLYGYTF | TGTGCCTCCGGAGGGCAGATGGGTCTCTATGGCTACACCTTC
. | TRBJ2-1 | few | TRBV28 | CATSGEIFYNEQFF | TGTGCCACCTCCGGGGAGATATTTTACAATGAGCAGTTCTTC